The present T cell receptor (beta chain) was sequenced within a study of regulatory T cells in long-lasting Graves disease (dated by TCRdb to the early 2020s). As for the study more broadly: Patients with newly diagnosed Graves' disease had been on antithyroid drugs for under 3 months. Persistent Graves' disease patients were compared with newly diagnosed Graves' disease patients by peripheral blood TCR sequencing and RNA sequencing. The study was registered as a clinical trial and conducted in China. A total of around 35 samples underwent TCR sequencing, from around 13 patients with persistent Graves' disease and some 20 patients with newly diagnosed Graves' disease. General findings and caveats noted by the study authors: Persistent Graves' disease patients showed lower TCR Shannon entropy and fewer highly expanded clones than newly diagnosed patients, suggesting clonal expansion. The study examined only peripheral blood because the primary lesion, thyroid tissue, could not be accessed. TRBV28, TRBJ1-2 and TRBJ2-5 were preferentially used in persistent disease, while TRBV20-1 and TRBJ2-1 were favored in newly diagnosed disease. The small sample size was acknowledged by the authors as a limitation that may reduce accuracy. More public clonotypes were shared among persistent patients (around 2,600) than among newly diagnosed patients (966). Sequencing and analysis were restricted to the TCR beta chain.

Reading the germline V gene gives CDR1 LGHNA and CDR2 YNFKEQ. Ends trimmed: V by 6 bases, J by 3 bases; bases unmatched to a gene: 7. Reading from cysteine to phenylalanine, the CDR3 counts 15 amino acids. Only the CDR3 DNA is retained, 45 bases long and in frame from the first base. This clonotype was seen ten or more times. Its cognate antigen has yet to be identified. The input lacks base qualities; no much larger clone sits a single base away. The sample's time point, from its label and the paper: newly diagnosed GD, antithyroid drugs for less than 3 months. RNA was extracted from PBMCs in TRIzol for both TCR sequencing and RNA sequencing. The diagnosis of Graves' disease was made according to American Thyroid Association guidelines. Recruitment of patients was carried out at an endocrinology department in Xi'an, China. From each patient, approximately 10 milliliters of peripheral blood was collected into an EDTA anticoagulant tube. Ficoll Paque Plus density gradient separation was used to isolate PBMCs, and no further T cell sorting was done. An Agilent 2100 Bioanalyzer and agarose gel were used to check RNA quality, while a NanoDrop 2000 measured RNA concentration.

Libraries were built with multiplex PCR. The data were produced on an Illumina HiSeq 4000. CDR3 regions were amplified by Arm-PCR with iRepertoire HTBI primers to construct TCR beta libraries. PCR products were gel purified before sequencing. The original pipeline was this. A total of fewer than 80 TRBV and some 15 TRBJ segments were identified across samples and were used for gene usage analysis of CDR3 amino acid clonotypes. COPE and FqMerger were used to merge the filtered high-quality paired reads into contigs. BLAST was used to align contigs to IMGT TRBV, TRBD and TRBJ reference genes, and CDR3 was defined according to IMGT. Clonotypes above 0.1% frequency were classified as highly expanded clones. Shannon entropy was used to measure repertoire diversity, and the Gini coefficient was used to measure V-J evenness. A clonotype was considered public if more than one individual shared it. The public reads were quality trimmed at Q25 with fastp and then assembled into clones with MiXCR by TCRdb, keeping productive beta chains. Each record represents a unique CDR3 protein, reported with the most common genes and DNA among its rows. What appears here as the V and J calls and clone size reflects TCRdb's work, not the paper's. This sample has a few hundred thousand distinct CDR3 sequences in its table, and roughly 14% of those were observed once. About 10% of the sample belongs to the ten largest clones.

These same records also appear under a second study, on T cells in Graves' hyperthyroidism and ophthalmopathy. In that second paper, the authors write: Stable Graves' hyperthyroidism was defined as the absence of progression to ophthalmopathy over 18 months of follow-up. The hyperthyroidism patients were between 18 and 65 years old and newly diagnosed, with a disease duration of less than 2 months. Exclusion was applied to patients with uncontrolled infections, other autoimmune diseases, pregnancy or lactation. Diagnoses relied on clinical symptoms, serum thyroxine and TRAb, thyroid ultrasound and orbital computed tomography. A first-round RT-PCR of the TCR CDR3 used the HTBI primer set with the Qiagen OneStep RT-PCR kit. Most expanded thyroid clonotypes (frequency above 0.001) were also detected in blood, suggesting blood repertoires may reflect thyroid immune responses. A model built on a 13 V-J signature distinguished ophthalmopathy from stable hyperthyroidism, reaching roughly 88% sensitivity and under 84% specificity in cross-validation and 80%/75% in testing. During validation, the model predicted progression to ophthalmopathy a median of about 6.3 months ahead of onset, with almost 71% sensitivity and 72.22% specificity. To identify TCR V-J signatures that set the groups apart, the researchers used a discovery cohort of roughly 100 patients, made up of roughly 40 with Graves' ophthalmopathy and around 58 with stable Graves' hyperthyroidism. Prospective prediction of ophthalmopathy was tested in an independent validation cohort of some 19 hyperthyroidism patients and roughly 16 patients who later progressed to ophthalmopathy. The 85 to 100 discovery patients were divided at random into training and test sets in a 7:3 ratio. In addition, the study compared T-cell repertoires in thyroid tissue and in blood from about six Graves' hyperthyroidism patients. After blood sampling, hyperthyroidism patients were treated with methimazole at a starting dose of 30 mg daily, and ophthalmopathy patients were treated with high-dose intravenous methylprednisolone. Libraries were constructed in a second round of multiplex PCR, after which size selection and purification were performed. The libraries were sequenced on an Illumina HiSeq2000 using paired-end 100 bp reads. SOAPnuke was used to process the raw data, with reads discarded if the reads contained adapters or uncalled bases, had a mean Phred below 15, or lacked an exact constant-primer or identifier match. COPE v1.2.5 was used to merge high-quality paired reads, and clonotypes were defined as unique nucleotide sequences. MiTCR v1.1 was used to align clonotypes to the IMGT TRBV, TRBD and TRBJ reference segments. Analysis was restricted to V-J combinations with a frequency above 0.0001, which covered about 99% of repertoires. A TCS score was defined as the ratio between F50 (clonal expansion) and ExV (chaos), using BLOSUM62-based TCRdist between CDR3 peptides within each V-J. Welch's t-statistics and random forest reduced some 510 V-J features to fewer than 15, which were used in a naive Bayes classifier (R e1071). No statistical method was used to set the sample size in advance, and investigators knew the group allocation. The paper describes TCR Vbeta CDR3 sequencing of some 130 peripheral blood samples, made up of 43 ophthalmopathy patients, around 78 hyperthyroidism patients and 17 progressor patients.

The chain employs TRBV4-2 and TRBJ2-7, with TRBD2 identical over 11 junction bases. Sequencing used peripheral blood mononuclear cells (PBMCs), obtained at new diagnosis, from a patient treated with antithyroid drugs. The TCR sequence derives from a man aged 25-45 years with Graves disease. Donor details come from another sample of the same person, matched by shared clones. The CDR3: CASRPWTSGLYEQYF. Read as DNA, the sequence is TGTGCCAGCAGGCCCTGGACTAGCGGGCTCTACGAGCAGTACTTC.